This T cell receptor beta chain was obtained from a study of T-cell reconstitution after alpha-beta-depleted transplantation in children. Of note for this clonotype: The antigen remains unidentified.

Findings and caveats of the study: Surviving recipient T cells and intrathymic progenitors accounted for some patients' high TCRbeta diversity at day 60. Several hundred expanded graft clones reportedly gave rise to the alpha-beta T cells present about two months after transplant. When one year had passed after transplant, most T-cell counts and diversity came from newly produced T cells.

This sample's TCRbeta library carried unique molecular identifier barcodes. TCRdb analysed the PCR reads with MiXCR anew, one entry per CDR3 protein. The table lists approximately 650,000 distinct CDR3 sequences, around 13% of them singletons. Germline assignment: CDR1 SEHNR and CDR2 FQNEAQ (reference sequence). Trimming cost V 3 bases and J 4 bases; bases outside gene matches: 6. CDR3 length: 15 amino acids. The chain uses TRBV7-9 and TRBJ2-3, with 8 bases aligning to TRBD2. Material: PBMCs, obtained before TCRalphabeta/CD19-depleted stem cell transplant. This TCR was sampled from a girl aged 2-15 years with congenital amegakaryocytic thrombocytopenia, due to receive a stem cell transplant. CDR3 nucleotide sequence: TGTGCCAGCAGCTTTTCTGGACTAGCCCCAGATACGCAGTATTTT. Its protein is CASSFSGLAPDTQYF.